The subject of this entry is one TCR beta chain. The antigen is unknown. V was pared by 7 bases and J by 6 bases, with 18 bases between. CDR3 length equals 14 residues. This record comes from a study of blood T cells in healthy people across ages. The use of a sample-barcoded 5' primer and a J-beta primer mix characterized a second PCR of about 6 to 12 cycles. In TCRdb, the 5' RACE reads were re-called with MiXCR into one record per CDR3 protein. The sample holds hundreds of thousands of distinct CDR3 sequences; roughly 64% are singletons and the top ten take approximately 20%. Study results and limitations: Per million T cells, the diversity of TCR beta decreased roughly linearly as age advanced. It was found that TCR beta diversity correlated strongly with the percentage of naive T cells. More naive CD4+ cells and higher diversity were found in long-lived than in aged donors.

This receptor was taken from a man in his thirties or forties in good health. The J gene is TRBJ1-1, the V gene TRBV12-3 or TRBV12-4; tentatively, D is TRBD1 (5 bases). The source material was blood. DNA for the CDR3: TGTGCCAGCACCCCAGCCGGGGGTTGGGCTGAAGCTTTCTTT. Translated, it gives CASTPAGGWAEAFF.